This T cell receptor (beta chain) was recovered during a study of T cell responses to AZD1222 COVID-19 vaccine. With V trimmed by 3 bases and J by 6 bases, 11 bases remained unmatched. The CDR3 covers 18 residues. Per germline, CDR1 KGHDR and CDR2 SFDVKD. General study results and limits: Only a handful of AZD1222 recipients, roughly 6 in all, had baseline seropositivity. Spike regions recognized by vaccine-associated CD4 TCRs spanned the protein, led by 160-218 and 743-854. Clonal diversity was possibly underestimated, and white British individuals and females predominated among donors.

The method was immunoSEQ multiplex PCR; TCRdb's version includes in-frame clones alone and lacks a portion of them. The table shows about 180,000 clones, with about 89% occurring only once. As for this clone: Antigen unknown.

Sequencing used peripheral blood, obtained on day 0 of AZD1222 vaccination. The TCR originated in an adult in good health. V gene TRBV24-1 combines with J gene TRBJ2-1; 12 nucleotides line up with TRBD2. This CDR3 is CATSDRQRLAGVPNEQFF. The CDR3 DNA reads TGTGCCACCAGTGATCGACAACGACTAGCGGGAGTTCCCAATGAGCAGTTCTTC.